The T cell receptor beta chain under discussion was sequenced for a study of monozygotic twins with inflammatory bowel disease. TCRdb re-called the 5' RACE reads; every CDR3 protein appears as one record, without DNA. This repertoire includes approximately 300,000 distinct CDR3 sequences. The germline gives CDR1 MGHRA, CDR2 YSYEKL. The CDR3 is 15 residues long. The sample was blood. The sequence derives from a human donor with ulcerative colitis or Crohn's disease, or a healthy co-twin of an affected twin (not recorded which). V gene TRBV4-1 combines with J gene TRBJ2-7. CDR3: CASSQDWVSGNEQYF.